This T cell receptor beta chain was sequenced for a study of Graves' ophthalmopathy and Graves' hyperthyroidism. About the study: The collection of peripheral blood took place at initial diagnosis, before any treatment. Study observations and caveats: Classification of ophthalmopathy versus stable hyperthyroidism by a 13-signature model yielded around 91% sensitivity and roughly 81% specificity. A majority of expanded thyroid clonotypes exceeding 0.001 frequency were likewise present in blood.

This clonotype was recorded many times. What it recognizes is unknown. The germline CDR1 and CDR2 sequences are ENHRY and SYGVKD. CDR3 length: 14 residues. In this cohort's terms, stable hyperthyroidism meant no ophthalmopathy by 18 months of follow-up. Amplified material comprised TCR beta CDR3 regions derived from RNA transcripts. First-round RT-PCR employed HTBI primers, with a second-round multiplex PCR after it. TCRdb ran MiXCR on the multiplex PCR reads and lists one entry per CDR3 protein. The profile shows about 400,000 distinct CDR3 sequences, approximately 15% of them singletons. Sequencing used peripheral blood. The chain uses TRBV10-3 and TRBJ2-7; D is possibly TRBD2 (5 bases). The TCR comes from a young woman with stable Graves' hyperthyroidism. CDR3 nucleotides: TGTGCAACAACAGTCTCGAGACTTCGGGGCGAGCAGTACTTC. Encoded protein: CATTVSRLRGEQYF.